The clone carrying this T cell receptor beta chain was seen a handful of times. Its antigen is unknown. CDR1 SNHLY and CDR2 FYNNEI come from the germline V gene. This CDR3 has 15 amino acids. After removal of 6 bases from V and 0 bases from J, the junction contained 5 bases not matched to a gene. The data stem from a study of PD-1 blockade in classical Hodgkin lymphoma. The study's findings and limits: Whoever responded completely had baseline diversity much like that seen in newly diagnosed patients. Exclusion applied to patients who initiated nivolumab less than 1 year following ASCT.

As for time point: cycle 4 day 1 (C4D1), after 6 weeks of nivolumab. Each of the patients experienced relapse following autologous stem cell transplantation, and their brentuximab vedotin exposure differed. Generated by immunoSEQ multiplex PCR, the TCRdb table keeps only in-frame clones and is missing some. The repertoire holds tens of thousands of clones, with around four fifths as singletons. Source: peripheral blood mononuclear cells (PBMCs), taken before the fourth cycle of nivolumab. The genes are TRBV2 and TRBJ1-5; 7 bases fit TRBD1. The TCR originated in a human donor with classical Hodgkin lymphoma. The CDR3 protein is CASRLDRTSNQPQHF. CDR3 DNA sequence: TGTGCCAGCAGGTTGGACAGGACTAGCAATCAGCCCCAGCATTTT.